This T cell receptor beta chain stems from a study of blood T cells in healthy people across ages. For the study at large: About one barcoded beta molecule was captured per two T cells (by template switching). Overall study findings and caveats: Older age coincided with a roughly linear decline in TCR beta diversity per million T cells.

Samples had at least 7 million PBMCs isolated from them. Trimming stripped 0 bases from V and 3 bases from J, with 8 bases between. Germline V gene sequence: CDR1 MNHEY, CDR2 SVGAGI. CDR3 length: 14 residues. Then a second PCR, running roughly 7 to 12 cycles, was carried out with a sample-barcoded 5' primer and a J-beta primer mix. Each of the samples gave a minimum of 2.5 million paired-end reads that contained CDR3. TCRdb re-called the 5' RACE reads with MiXCR, one entry per CDR3 protein. This sample has over 700,000 distinct CDR3 sequences, with less than 70% found just once. This clonotype was seen more than once but under ten times. What it binds is not known.

The sequenced material came from blood. The chain employs TRBV6-5 and TRBJ1-1; D remains ambiguous. The TCR was taken from a man older than 75 in good health. The CDR3 coding sequence is TGTGCCAGCAGTTACTCGACTGGAGACACTGAAGCTTTCTTT. It yields the protein CASSYSTGDTEAFF.